This TCR beta chain was profiled in a study of blood T cell repertoires in COVID-19. Some clones are missing from TCRdb's copy, which holds only in-frame ones; the method was immunoSEQ multiplex PCR. Of about 280,000 clones listed, roughly 90% are singletons. Participants were aged 18 to 89 years from 20 to 30 US areas. Germline V lookup: CDR1 SGHDT, CDR2 YYEEEE. Trimming cost V 4 bases and J 2 bases; bases outside gene matches: 6. The CDR3 length is 14 residues. Material for sequencing was PBMCs or T cells enriched from blood (not recorded which). This chain joins TRBV5-6 and TRBJ2-7; 7 bases map to TRBD1. This TCR was recovered from a woman between 18 and 30 years old with acute COVID-19. The DNA of the CDR3 is TGTGCCAGCAGCCTGGGACAGCCAACCTACGAGCAGTACTTC. This translates into CASSLGQPTYEQYF.